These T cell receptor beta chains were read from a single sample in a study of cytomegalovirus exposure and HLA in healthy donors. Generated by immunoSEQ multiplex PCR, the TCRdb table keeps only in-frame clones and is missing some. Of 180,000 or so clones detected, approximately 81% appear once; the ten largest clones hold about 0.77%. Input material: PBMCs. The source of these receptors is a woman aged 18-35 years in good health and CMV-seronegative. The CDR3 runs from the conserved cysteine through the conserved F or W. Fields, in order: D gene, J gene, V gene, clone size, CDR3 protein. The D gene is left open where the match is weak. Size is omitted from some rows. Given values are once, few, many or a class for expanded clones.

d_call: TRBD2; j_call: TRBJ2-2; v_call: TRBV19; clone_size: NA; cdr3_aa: CASNGWSSGSPGELFF
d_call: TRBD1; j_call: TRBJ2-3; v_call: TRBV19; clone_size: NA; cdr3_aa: CASSNGQGKGRNTQYF
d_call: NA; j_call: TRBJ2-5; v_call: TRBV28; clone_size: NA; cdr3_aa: CASSFSRGSGAQYF
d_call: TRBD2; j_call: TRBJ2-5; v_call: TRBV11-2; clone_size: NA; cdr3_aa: CASSFWLSGGQETQYF
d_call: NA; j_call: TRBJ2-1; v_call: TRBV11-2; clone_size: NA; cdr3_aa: CASSLDGGGTIWNEQFF
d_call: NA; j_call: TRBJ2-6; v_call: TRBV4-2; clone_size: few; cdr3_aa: CASSQSAGHRSGANVLTF
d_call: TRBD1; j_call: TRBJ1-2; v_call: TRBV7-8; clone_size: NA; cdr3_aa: CASSLVGQAYYGYTF
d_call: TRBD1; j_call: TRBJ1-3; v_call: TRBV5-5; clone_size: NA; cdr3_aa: CASSLAPVVSGGRYTIYF
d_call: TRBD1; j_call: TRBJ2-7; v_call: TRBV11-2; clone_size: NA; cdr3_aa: CASTRNRGLTGEQYF
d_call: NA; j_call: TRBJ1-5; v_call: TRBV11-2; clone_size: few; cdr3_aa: CASSLAQSNQPQHF
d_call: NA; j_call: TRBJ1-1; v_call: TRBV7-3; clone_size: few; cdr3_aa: CASSLRGDTEAFF
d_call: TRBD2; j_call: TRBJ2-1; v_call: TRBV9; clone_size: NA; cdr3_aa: CASSVKGLPISYNEQFF
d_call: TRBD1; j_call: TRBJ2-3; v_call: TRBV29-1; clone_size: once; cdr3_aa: CSARQGVDTQYF
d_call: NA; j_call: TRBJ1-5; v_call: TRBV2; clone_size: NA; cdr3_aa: CASRDTSNQPQHF
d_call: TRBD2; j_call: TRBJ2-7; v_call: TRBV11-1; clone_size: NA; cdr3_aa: CASSLLLAGYEQYF
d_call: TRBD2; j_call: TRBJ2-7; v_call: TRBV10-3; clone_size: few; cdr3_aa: CATLQASEREPYEQYF
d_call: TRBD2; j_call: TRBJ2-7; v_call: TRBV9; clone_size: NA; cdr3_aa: CASSVAAGTSYEQYF
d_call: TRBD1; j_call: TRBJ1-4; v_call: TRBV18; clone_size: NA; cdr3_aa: CASSSGQGASNEKLFF
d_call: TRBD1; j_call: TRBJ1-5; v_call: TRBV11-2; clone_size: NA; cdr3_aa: CASSLEGGSSDQPQHF
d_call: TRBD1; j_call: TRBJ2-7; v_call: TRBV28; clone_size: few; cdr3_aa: CASRSDRERSYEQYF
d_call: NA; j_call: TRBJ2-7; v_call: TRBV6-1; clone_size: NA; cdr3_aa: CASSERGAESYEQYF
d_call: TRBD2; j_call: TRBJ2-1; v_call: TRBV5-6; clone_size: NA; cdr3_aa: CASSFSGGGYEQFF
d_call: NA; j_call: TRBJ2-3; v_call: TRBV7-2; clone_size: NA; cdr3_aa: CASSYPSTDTQYF
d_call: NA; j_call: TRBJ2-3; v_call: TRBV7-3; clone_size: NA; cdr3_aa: CASSQSTDTQYF
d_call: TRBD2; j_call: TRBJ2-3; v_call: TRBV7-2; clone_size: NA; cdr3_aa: CASSTRLAVRTDTQYF
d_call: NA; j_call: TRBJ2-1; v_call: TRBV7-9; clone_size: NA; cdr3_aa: CASSLVGWGSEEIDNEQFF
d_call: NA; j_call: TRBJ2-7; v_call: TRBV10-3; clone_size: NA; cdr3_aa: CAISPDLEEFEQYF
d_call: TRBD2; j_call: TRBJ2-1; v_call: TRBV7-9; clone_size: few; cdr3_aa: CASSLVRASGRGNEQFF
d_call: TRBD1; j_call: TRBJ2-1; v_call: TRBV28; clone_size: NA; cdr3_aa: CASSLDRGFYNEQFF
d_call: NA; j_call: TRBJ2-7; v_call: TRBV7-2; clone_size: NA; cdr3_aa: CASSLRGANEQYF
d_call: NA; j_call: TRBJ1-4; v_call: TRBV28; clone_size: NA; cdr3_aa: CASNLQGTHEKLFF
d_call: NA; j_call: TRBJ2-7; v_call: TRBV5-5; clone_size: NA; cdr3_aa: CASSLERISYEQYF
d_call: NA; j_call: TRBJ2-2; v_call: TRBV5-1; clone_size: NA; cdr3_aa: CASSFDTDKNTGELFF
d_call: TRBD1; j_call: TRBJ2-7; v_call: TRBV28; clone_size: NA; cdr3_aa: CASSGQIFGGDRARTLTYEQYF
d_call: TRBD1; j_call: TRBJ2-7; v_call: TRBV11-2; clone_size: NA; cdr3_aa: CASSSDRGVHLEQYF
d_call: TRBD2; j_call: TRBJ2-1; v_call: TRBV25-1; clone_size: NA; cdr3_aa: CASSDVAGDAYNEQFF
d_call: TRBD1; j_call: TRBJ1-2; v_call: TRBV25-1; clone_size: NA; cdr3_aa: CASLTGTGGGYTF
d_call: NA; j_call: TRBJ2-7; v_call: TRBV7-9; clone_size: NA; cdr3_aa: CSSSLQGKGARDYEQYF
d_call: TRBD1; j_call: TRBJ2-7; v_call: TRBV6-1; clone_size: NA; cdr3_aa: CASSEPDRASYEQYF
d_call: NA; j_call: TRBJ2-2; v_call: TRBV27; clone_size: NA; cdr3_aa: CASTHRVLRTGELFF
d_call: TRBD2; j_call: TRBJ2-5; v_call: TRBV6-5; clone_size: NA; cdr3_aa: CASSGLAQETQYF
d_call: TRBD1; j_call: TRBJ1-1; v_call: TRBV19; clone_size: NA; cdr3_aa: CASTDRGRNTEAFF
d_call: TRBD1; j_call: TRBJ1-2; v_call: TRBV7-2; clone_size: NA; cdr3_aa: CASSLGSYRGGGYGYTF
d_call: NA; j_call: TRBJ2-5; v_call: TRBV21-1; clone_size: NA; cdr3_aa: CASSPDRGSAEETQYF
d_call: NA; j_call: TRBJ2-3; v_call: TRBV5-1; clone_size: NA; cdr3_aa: CASSLGPWGVRYTDTQYF
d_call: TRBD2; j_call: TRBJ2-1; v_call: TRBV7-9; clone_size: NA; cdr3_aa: CASSQSSGGGYNEQFF
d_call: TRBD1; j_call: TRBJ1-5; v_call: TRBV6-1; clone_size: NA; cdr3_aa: CASSERSTGQGERKRQPQHF
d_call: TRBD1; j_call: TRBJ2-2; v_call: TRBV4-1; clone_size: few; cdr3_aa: CASSQGLQGVYTGELFF
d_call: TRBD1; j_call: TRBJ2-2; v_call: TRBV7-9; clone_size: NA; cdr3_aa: CSSSLTGDRTGELFF
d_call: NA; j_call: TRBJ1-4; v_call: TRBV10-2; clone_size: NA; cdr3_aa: CASSPADEKLFF
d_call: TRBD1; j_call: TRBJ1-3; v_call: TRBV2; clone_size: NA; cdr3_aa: CASRLDRGLDTIYF
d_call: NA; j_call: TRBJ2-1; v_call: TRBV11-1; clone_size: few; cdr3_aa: CASTQTDEQFF
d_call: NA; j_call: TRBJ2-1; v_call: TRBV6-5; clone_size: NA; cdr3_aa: CASSYRGTIGNEQFF
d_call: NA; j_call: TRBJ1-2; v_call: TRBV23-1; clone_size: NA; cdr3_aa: CASPTTGHGYTF
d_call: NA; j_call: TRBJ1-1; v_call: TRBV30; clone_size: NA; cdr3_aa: CAWSGRQAFF